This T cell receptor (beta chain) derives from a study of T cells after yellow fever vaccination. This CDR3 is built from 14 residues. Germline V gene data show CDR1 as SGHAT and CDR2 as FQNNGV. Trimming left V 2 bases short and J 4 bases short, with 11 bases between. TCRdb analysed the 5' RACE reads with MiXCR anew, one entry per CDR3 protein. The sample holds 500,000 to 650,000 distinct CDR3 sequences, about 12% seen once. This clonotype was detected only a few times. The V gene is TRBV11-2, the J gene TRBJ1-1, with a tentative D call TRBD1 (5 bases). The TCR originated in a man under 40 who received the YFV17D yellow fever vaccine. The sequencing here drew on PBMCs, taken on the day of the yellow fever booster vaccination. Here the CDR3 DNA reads TGTGCCAGCAGCTTAATAGGGGCGAGCACTGAAGCTTTCTTT. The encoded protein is CASSLIGASTEAFF.